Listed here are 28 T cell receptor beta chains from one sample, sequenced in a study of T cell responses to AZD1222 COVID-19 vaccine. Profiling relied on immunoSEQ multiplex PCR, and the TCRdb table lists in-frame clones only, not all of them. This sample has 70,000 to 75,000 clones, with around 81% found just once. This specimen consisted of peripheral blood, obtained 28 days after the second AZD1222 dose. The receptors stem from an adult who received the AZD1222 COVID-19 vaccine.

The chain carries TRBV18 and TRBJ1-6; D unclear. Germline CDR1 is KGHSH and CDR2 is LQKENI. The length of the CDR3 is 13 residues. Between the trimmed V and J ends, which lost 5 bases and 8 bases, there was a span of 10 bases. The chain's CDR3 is CASSGNGDSPLHF. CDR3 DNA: TGTGCCAGCTCAGGAAATGGCGATTCACCCCTCCACTTT.

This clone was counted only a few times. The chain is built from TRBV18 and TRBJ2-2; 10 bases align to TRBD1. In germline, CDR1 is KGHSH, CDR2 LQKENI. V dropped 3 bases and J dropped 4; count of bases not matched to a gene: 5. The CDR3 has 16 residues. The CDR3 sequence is CASSPYGQGGTGELFF. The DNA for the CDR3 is TGTGCCAGCTCACCCTACGGACAGGGGGGCACCGGGGAGCTGTTTTTT.

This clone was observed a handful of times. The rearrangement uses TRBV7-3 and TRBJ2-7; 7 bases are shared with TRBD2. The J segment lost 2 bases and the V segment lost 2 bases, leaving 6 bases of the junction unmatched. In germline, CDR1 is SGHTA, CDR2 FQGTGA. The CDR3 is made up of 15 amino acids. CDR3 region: CASSLAGGGAYEQYF. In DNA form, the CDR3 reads TGTGCCAGCAGCTTAGCGGGCGGGGGAGCCTACGAGCAGTACTTC.

For the CDR3, the DNA is TGTGCCACCAGCAGAGATTTTCCGTCGCGGAGCTCCTACAATGAGCAGTTCTTC. Protein product: CATSRDFPSRSSYNEQFF. V gene TRBV15 combines with J gene TRBJ2-1; D gene unclear. Germline values: CDR1 LNHNV, CDR2 YYDKDF (reference sequence). The CDR3 is 18 amino acids. Trimming shortened V by 0 bases and J by 0 bases, and 15 bases separated the two germline ends.

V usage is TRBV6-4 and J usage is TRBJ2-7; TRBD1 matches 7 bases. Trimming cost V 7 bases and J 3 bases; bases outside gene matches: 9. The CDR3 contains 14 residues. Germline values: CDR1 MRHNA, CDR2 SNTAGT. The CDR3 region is CASIRDRGNYEQYF. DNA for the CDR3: TGTGCCAGCATCCGGGACAGAGGTAACTACGAGCAGTACTTC.

CDR3 sequence: CASHRDRNTGELFF. CDR3 DNA: TGTGCCAGCCACCGGGACAGGAACACCGGGGAGCTGTTTTTT. The rearrangement uses TRBV19 and TRBJ2-2, with 7 bases fitting TRBD1. Per the germline V gene, CDR1 is LNHDA and CDR2 is SQIVND (reference sequence). J was trimmed by 1 base and V by 9 bases; bases with no gene match: 5. The CDR3 has 14 amino acids.

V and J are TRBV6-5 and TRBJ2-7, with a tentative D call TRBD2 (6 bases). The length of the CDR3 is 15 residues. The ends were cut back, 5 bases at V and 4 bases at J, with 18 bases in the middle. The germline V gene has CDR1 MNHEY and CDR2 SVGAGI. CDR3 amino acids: CASSTRDSGTYEQYF. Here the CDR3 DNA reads TGTGCCAGCAGTACCCGCGATAGCGGAACTTACGAGCAGTACTTC.

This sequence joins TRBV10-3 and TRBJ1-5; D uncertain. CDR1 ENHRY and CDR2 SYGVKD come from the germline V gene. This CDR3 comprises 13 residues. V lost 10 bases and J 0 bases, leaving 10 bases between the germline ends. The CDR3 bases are TGTGCCACCAACACGGATAGCAATCAGCCCCAGCATTTT. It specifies CATNTDSNQPQHF.

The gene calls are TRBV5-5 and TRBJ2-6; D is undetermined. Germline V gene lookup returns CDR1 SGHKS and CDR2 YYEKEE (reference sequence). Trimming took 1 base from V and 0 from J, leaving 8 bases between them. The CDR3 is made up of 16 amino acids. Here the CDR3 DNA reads TGTGCCAGCAGCTTGAGGGCCGTCTCTGGGGCCAACGTCCTGACTTTC. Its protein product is CASSLRAVSGANVLTF.

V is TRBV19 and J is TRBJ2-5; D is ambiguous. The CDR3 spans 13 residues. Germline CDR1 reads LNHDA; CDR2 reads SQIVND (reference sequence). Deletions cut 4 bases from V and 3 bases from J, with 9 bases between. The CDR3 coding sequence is TGTGCCAGTAGTACCAACAGAGAAGAGACCCAGTACTTC. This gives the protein CASSTNREETQYF.

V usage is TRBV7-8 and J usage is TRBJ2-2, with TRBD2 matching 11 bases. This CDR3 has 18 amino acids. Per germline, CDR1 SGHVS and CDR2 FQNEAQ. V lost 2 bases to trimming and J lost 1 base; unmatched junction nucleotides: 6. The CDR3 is CASSLLLAGAMNTGELFF. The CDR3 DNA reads TGTGCCAGCAGCTTATTACTAGCGGGGGCCATGAACACCGGGGAGCTGTTTTTT.

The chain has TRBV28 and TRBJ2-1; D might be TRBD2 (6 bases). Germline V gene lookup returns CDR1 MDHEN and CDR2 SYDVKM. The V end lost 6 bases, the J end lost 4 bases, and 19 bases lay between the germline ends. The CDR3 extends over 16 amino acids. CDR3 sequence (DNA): TGTGCCAGCAGCCCGTCGCTAGCGTTGGGGTACAATGAGCAGTTCTTC. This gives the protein CASSPSLALGYNEQFF.

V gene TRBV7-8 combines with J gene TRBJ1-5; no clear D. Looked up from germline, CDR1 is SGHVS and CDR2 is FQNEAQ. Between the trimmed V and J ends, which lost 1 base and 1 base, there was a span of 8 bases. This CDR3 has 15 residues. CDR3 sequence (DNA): TGTGCCAGCAGCTTAGGGGATACGAGCAATCAGCCCCAGCATTTT. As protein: CASSLGDTSNQPQHF.

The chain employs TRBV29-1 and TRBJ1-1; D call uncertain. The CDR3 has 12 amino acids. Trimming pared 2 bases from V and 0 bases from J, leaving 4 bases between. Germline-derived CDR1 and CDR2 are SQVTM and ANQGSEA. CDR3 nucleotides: TGCAGCGTTGAATATATGAACACTGAAGCTTTCTTT. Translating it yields CSVEYMNTEAFF.

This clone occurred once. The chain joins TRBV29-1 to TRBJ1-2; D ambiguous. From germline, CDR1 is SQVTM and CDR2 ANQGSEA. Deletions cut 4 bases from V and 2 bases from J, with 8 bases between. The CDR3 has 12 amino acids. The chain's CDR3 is CSVGNGNYGYTF. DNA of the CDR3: TGCAGCGTTGGAAATGGGAACTATGGCTACACCTTC.

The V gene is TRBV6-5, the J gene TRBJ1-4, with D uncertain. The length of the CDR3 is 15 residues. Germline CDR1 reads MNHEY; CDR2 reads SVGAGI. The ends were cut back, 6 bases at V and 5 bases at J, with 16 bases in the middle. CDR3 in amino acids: CASSDPGVVNEKLFF. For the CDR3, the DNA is TGTGCCAGCAGCGACCCGGGAGTGGTCAATGAAAAACTGTTTTTT.

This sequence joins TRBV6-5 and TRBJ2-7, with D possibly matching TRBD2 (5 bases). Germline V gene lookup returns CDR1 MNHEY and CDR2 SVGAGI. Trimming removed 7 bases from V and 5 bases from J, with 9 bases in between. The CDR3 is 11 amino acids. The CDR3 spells CASNRGNEQYF. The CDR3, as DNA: TGTGCCAGCAATCGGGGTAACGAGCAGTACTTC.

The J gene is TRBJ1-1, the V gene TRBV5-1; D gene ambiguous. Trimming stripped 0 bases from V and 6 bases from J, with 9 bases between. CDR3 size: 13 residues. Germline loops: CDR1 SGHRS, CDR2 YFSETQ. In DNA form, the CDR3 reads TGCGCCAGCAGCTTGGGGGGAAGGTCTGAAGCTTTCTTT. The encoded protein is CASSLGGRSEAFF.

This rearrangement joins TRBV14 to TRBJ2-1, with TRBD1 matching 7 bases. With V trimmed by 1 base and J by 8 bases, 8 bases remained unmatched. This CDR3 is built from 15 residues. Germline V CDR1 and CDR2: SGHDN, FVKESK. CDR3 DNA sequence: TGTGCCAGCAGCCAAGTCGTGACAGGGCGAGATGAGCAGTTCTTC. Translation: CASSQVVTGRDEQFF.

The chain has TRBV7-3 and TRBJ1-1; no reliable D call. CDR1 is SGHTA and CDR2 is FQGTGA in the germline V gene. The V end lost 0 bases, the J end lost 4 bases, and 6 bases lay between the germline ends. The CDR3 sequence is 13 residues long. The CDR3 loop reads CASSLTKSTEAFF. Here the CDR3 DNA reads TGTGCCAGCAGCTTAACGAAGTCCACTGAAGCTTTCTTT.

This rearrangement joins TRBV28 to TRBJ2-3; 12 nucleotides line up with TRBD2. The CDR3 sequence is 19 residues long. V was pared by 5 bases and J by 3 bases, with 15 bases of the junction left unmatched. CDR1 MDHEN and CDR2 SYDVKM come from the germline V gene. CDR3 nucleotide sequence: TGTGCCAGCAGTACCATTCGGGCTAGCGGGAGGGCCTTGACAGATACGCAGTATTTT. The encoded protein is CASSTIRASGRALTDTQYF.

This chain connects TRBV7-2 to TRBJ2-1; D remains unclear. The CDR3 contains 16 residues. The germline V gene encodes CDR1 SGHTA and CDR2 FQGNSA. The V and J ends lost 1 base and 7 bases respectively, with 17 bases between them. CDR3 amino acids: CASSLGLMAKSNEQFF. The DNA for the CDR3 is TGTGCCAGCAGCTTAGGGCTCATGGCCAAATCAAATGAGCAGTTCTTC.

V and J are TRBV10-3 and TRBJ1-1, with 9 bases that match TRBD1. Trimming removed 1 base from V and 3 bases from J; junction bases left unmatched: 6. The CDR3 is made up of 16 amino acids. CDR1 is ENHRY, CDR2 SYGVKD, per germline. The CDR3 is CAISEWGQGRDTEAFF. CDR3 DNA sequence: TGTGCCATCAGTGAGTGGGGACAGGGAAGGGACACTGAAGCTTTCTTT.

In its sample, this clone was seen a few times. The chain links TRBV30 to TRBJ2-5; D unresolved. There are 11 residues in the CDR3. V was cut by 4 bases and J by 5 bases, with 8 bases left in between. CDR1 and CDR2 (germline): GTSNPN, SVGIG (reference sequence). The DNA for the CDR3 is TGTGCCTGGATACGAGCGGAGACCCAGTACTTC. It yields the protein CAWIRAETQYF.

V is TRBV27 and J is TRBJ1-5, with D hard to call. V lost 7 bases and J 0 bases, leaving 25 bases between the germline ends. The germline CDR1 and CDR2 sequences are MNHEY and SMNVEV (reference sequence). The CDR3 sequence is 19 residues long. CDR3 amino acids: CASIILSPPGGISNQPQHF. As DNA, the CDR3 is TGTGCCAGCATCATCTTGAGTCCCCCCGGTGGGATTAGCAATCAGCCCCAGCATTTT.

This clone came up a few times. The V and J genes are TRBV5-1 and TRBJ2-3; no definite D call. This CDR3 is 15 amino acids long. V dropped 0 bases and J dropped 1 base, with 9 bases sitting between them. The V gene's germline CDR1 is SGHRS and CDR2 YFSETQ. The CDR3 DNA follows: TGCGCCAGCAGCTTGGTACAGATGGGCACAGATACGCAGTATTTT. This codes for CASSLVQMGTDTQYF.

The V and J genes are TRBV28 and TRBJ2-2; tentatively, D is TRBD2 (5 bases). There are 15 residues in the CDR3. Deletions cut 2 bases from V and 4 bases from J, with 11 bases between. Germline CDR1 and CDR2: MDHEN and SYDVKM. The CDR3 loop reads CASSLERDSTGELFF. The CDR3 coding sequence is TGTGCCAGCAGTTTAGAGAGGGATAGCACCGGGGAGCTGTTTTTT.

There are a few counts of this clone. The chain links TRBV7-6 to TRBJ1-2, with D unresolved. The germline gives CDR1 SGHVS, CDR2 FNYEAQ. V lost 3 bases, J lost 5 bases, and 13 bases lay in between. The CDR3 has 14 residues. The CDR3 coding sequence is TGTGCCAGCAGCTTGGACGCAACACCTTATGGCTACACCTTC. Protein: CASSLDATPYGYTF.